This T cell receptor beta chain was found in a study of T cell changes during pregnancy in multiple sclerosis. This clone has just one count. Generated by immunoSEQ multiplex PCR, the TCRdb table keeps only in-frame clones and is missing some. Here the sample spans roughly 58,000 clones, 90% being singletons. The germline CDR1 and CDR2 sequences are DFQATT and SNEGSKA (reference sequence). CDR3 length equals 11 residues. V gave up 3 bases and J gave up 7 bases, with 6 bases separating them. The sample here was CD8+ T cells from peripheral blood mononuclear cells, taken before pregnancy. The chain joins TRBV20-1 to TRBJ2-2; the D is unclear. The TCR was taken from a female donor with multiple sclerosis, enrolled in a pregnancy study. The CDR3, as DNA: TGCAGTGCTAGTCACTTCGGGGAGCTGTTTTTT. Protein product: CSASHFGELFF.